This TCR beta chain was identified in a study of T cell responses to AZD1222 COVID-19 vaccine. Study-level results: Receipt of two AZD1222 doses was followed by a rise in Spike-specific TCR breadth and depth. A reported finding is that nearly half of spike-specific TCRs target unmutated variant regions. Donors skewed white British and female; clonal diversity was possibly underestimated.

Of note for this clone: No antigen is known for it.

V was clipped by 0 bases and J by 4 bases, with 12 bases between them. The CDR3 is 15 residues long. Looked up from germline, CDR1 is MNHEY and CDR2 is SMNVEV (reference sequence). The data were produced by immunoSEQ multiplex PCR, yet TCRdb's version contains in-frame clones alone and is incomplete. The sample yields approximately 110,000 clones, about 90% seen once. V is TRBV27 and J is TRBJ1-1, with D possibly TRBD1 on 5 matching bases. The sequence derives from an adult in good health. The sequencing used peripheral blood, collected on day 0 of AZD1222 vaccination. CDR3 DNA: TGTGCCAGCAGTTTATCGGGTTGGGGGGGCACTGAAGCTTTCTTT. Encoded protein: CASSLSGWGGTEAFF.